The 11 T cell receptor beta chains below were found in one sample sequenced in a study of a mutant IDH1 vaccine in newly diagnosed glioma. The assay was immunoSEQ multiplex PCR, and TCRdb's table has in-frame clones only and misses some. The sample has about 59,000 clones; around 92% are singletons. Time point: baseline, week 1 (first vaccination visit). Treatment denoted: pre-vaccination baseline after standard-of-care therapy. This specimen consisted of PBMCs, obtained from a glioma patient treated with radiotherapy, temozolomide or both. Receptor source: a man aged 50-59 years with glioma.

The chain recombines TRBV19 with TRBJ2-5, with D tentatively TRBD2 (6 bases). Germline V gene lookup returns CDR1 LNHDA and CDR2 SQIVND (reference sequence). The CDR3 is made up of 13 amino acids. With 6 bases removed from V and 2 bases from J, the gap between germline ends came to 10 bases. The CDR3 bases are TGTGCCAGTAGCACGACTAGACAAGAGACCCAGTACTTC. Translating gives CASSTTRQETQYF.

The CDR3 here is CASSLVVGGTANYGYTF. The CDR3 nucleotides read TGTGCCAGCAGCTTAGTGGTAGGGGGTACAGCTAACTATGGCTACACCTTC. This chain links TRBV7-2 with TRBJ1-2; D possibly corresponds to TRBD1 (6 bases). V was clipped by 1 base and J by 0 bases, with 15 bases between them. Germline V lookup: CDR1 SGHTA, CDR2 FQGNSA. The CDR3 is 17 residues long.

The chain uses TRBV20-1 and TRBJ2-4; no clear D. V lost 1 base and J 8 bases, leaving 6 bases between the germline ends. This CDR3 spans 11 amino acids. Germline V CDR1 and CDR2: DFQATT, SNEGSKA (reference sequence). CDR3 region: CSARVQDIQYF. The CDR3 DNA reads TGCAGTGCTAGAGTGCAGGACATTCAGTACTTC.

The chain is built from TRBV6-5 and TRBJ1-1; 8 bases are shared with TRBD1. The ends lost 0 bases at V and 11 bases at J; junction bases unmatched: 2. The germline V gene has CDR1 MNHEY and CDR2 SVGAGI. This CDR3 region has 12 residues. DNA for the CDR3: TGTGCCAGCAGTTACTCGACAGGGGCGGCTTTCTTT. Its protein product is CASSYSTGAAFF.

This clone was observed once. V and J are TRBV5-1 and TRBJ1-3; 10 bases agree with TRBD1. CDR3 length: 17 amino acids. The germline gives CDR1 SGHRS, CDR2 YFSETQ. The J segment lost 0 bases and the V segment lost 5 bases, leaving 8 bases of the junction unmatched. Here the CDR3 reads CASSPFGDRGSGNTIYF. Written as DNA, the CDR3 is TGCGCCAGCAGTCCTTTCGGGGACAGGGGCTCTGGAAACACCATATATTTT.

The V and J genes are TRBV5-1 and TRBJ2-4; TRBD1 agrees at 9 bases. The CDR3 is made up of 14 amino acids. Germline loops: CDR1 SGHRS, CDR2 YFSETQ. With V trimmed by 4 bases and J by 6 bases, 5 bases remained unmatched. The CDR3 sequence is CASSARDRVNIQYF. The CDR3 DNA sequence: TGCGCCAGCAGCGCCCGGGACAGGGTAAACATTCAGTACTTC. Complete variable domain (other parts from reference TRBV5-1 and TRBJ2-4): KAGVTQTPRYLIKTRGQQVTLSCSPISGHRSVSWYQQTPGQGLQFLFEYFSETQRNKGNFPGRFSGRQFSNSRSEMNVSTLELGDSALYLCASSARDRVNIQYFGAGTRLSVL.

J is TRBJ1-1 and V is TRBV12-5; the D is unclear. The CDR3 loop spans 12 amino acids. CDR1 LGHNT and CDR2 FRNRAP come from the germline V gene. Trimming stripped 4 bases from V and 1 base from J, with 4 bases between. As DNA, the CDR3 is TGTGCTAGTGGTTACGGGAACACTGAAGCTTTCTTT. Translation: CASGYGNTEAFF.

The chain carries TRBV19 and TRBJ2-7, with 8 nucleotides matching TRBD1. The CDR3 has 15 amino acids. The trim removed 3 bases at V and 3 bases at J, leaving 7 bases unmatched. The germline gives CDR1 LNHDA, CDR2 SQIVND (reference sequence). The CDR3 is CASSIPGQGDYEQYF. CDR3 DNA sequence: TGTGCCAGTAGTATCCCTGGACAGGGCGACTACGAGCAGTACTTC.

This clone was observed a handful of times. The gene calls are TRBV10-2 and TRBJ2-2; 7 positions match TRBD1. Germline values: CDR1 WSHSY, CDR2 SAAADI. This CDR3 is 14 amino acids long. V gave up 5 bases and J gave up 4 bases; unmatched junction bases: 4. The CDR3 loop reads CASSHGTATGELFF. The CDR3 DNA reads TGCGCCAGCAGTCACGGGACAGCCACCGGGGAGCTGTTTTTT.

The chain couples TRBV5-6 to TRBJ1-1; D uncertain. Per the germline V gene, CDR1 is SGHDT and CDR2 is YYEEEE. V was shortened by 1 base and J by 6 bases, with 10 bases between the two germline ends. The CDR3 loop spans 13 amino acids. The CDR3 loop reads CASSLQGKAEAFF. The CDR3 bases are TGTGCCAGCAGCTTGCAAGGGAAAGCTGAAGCTTTCTTT.

The J gene is TRBJ2-7, the V gene TRBV27, with 7 bases lining up with TRBD2. Germline-derived CDR1 and CDR2 are MNHEY and SMNVEV (reference sequence). The CDR3 is 16 residues long. The V gene end was trimmed by 6 bases and the J gene end by 1 base; junction bases not matched to a gene: 12. Here the CDR3 DNA reads TGTGCCAGCAGAAGACAGTGGGGGGGGGAATCCTACGAGCAGTACTTC. It specifies CASRRQWGGESYEQYF.